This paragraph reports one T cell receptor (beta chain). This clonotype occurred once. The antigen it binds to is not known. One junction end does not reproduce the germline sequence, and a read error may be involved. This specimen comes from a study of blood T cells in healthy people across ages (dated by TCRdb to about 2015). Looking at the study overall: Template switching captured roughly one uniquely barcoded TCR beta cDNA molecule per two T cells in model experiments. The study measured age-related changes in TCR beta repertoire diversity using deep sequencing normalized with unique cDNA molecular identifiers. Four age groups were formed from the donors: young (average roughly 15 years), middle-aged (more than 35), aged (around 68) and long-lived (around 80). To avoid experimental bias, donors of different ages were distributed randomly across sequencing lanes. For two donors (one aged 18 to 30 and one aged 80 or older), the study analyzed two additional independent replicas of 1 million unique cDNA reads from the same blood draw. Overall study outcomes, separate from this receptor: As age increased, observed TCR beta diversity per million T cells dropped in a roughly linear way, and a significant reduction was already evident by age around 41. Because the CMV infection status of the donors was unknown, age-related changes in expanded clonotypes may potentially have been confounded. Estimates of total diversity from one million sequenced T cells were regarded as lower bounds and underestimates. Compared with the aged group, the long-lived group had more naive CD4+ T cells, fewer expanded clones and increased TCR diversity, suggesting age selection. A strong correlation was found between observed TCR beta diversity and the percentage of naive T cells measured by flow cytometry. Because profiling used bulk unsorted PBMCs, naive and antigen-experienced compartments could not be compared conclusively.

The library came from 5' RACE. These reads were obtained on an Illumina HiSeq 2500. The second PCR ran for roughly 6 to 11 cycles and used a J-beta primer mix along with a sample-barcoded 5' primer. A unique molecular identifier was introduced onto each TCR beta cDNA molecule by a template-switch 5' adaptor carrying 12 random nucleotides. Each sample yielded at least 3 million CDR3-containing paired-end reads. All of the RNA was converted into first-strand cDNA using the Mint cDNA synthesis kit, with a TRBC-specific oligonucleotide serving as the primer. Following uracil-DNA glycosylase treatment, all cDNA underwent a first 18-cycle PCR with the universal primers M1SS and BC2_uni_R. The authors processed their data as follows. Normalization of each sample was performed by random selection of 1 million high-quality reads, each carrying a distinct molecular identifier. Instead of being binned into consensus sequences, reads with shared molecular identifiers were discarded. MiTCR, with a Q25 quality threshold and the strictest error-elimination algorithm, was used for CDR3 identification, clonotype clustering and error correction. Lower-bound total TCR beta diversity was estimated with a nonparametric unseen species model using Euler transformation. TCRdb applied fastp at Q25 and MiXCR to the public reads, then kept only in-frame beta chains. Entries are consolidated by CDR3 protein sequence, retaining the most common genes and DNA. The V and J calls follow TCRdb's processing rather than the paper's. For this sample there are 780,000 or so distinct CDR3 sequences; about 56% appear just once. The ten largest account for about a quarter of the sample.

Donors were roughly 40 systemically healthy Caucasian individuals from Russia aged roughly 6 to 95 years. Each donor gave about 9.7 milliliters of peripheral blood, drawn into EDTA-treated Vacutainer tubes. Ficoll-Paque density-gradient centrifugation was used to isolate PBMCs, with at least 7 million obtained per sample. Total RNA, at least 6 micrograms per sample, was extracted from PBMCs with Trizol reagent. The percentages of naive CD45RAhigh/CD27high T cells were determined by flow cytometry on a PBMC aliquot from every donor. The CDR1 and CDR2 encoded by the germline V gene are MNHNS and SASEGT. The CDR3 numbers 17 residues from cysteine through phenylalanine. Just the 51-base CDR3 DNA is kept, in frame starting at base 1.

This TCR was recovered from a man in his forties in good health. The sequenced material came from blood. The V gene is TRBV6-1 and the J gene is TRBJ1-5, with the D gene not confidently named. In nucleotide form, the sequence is TGTGTCAGCAGACCGCGTTTGGGAACTTATAGCAATCAGCCCCAGCATTTT. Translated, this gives CVSRPRLGTYSNQPQHF.